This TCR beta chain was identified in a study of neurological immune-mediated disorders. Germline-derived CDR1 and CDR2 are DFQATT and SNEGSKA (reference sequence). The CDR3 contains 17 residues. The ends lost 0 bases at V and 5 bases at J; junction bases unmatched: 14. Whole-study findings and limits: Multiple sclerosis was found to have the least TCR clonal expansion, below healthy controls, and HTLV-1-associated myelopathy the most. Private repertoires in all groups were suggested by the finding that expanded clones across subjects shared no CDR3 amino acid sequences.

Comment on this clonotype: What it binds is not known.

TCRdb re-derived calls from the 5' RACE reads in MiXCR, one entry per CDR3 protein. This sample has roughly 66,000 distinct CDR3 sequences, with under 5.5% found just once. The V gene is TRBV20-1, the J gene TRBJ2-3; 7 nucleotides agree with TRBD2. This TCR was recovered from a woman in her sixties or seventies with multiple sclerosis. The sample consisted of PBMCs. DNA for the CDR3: TGCAGTGCTAGAGAGGGGATCCGGCGGGAGCATGGAGATACGCAGTATTTT. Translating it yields CSAREGIRREHGDTQYF.